This record concerns one TCR beta chain sequence. This clonotype has just a few counts. The antigen it recognizes is unknown. No much larger clone exists at a distance of one base, and base qualities are not known. Libraries were made using RACE. Sequencing relied on a NextSeq 500. During library preparation, unique molecular identifiers were attached to individual cDNA molecules so that TCRs could be counted quantitatively and reproducibly. Both TCR alpha and TCR beta chains were sequenced from each blood RNA sample. In the paper's pipeline: A median of approximately 100,000 TCRs per sample was observed, with a range of about 20,000 to 700,000. V, J and CDR3 annotation of the TCR reads was performed with the Decombinator software suite. For PS versus PT1 abundance plots, all samples were subsampled to the same number of TCRs (28,000). Expanded TCRs were defined as absent before sensitization and observed at least eight times at the 2-week time point. TCRdb itself trimmed the public reads at Q25 with fastp, ran MiXCR and retained productive beta chains. Rows with one shared CDR3 protein collapse into an entry with the most common genes and DNA. Clone size and V and J calls follow TCRdb, not the original study. The sample profile shows about 120,000 distinct CDR3 sequences; about 13% of them were found once. Around 0.99% of the sample is held by the ten biggest clonotypes.

The data were obtained in a study of human T cells and chemical hapten exposure (dated by TCRdb to the early 2020s). Describing the broader study: For sensitization, 2% DPC in acetone was applied to a roughly 2 cm by roughly 2 cm area of upper inner arm skin. Patients additionally received weekly therapeutic DPC doses to the scalp throughout the roughly 25-week study period. Patch testing was performed on the upper back with Finn chambers containing 0.01% DPC, and the patch tests were scored after 6 days according to International Contact Dermatitis Research Group standards. The patient cohort, mostly female, included alopecia areata with under or over 50% scalp involvement, alopecia totalis and alopecia universalis. Libraries were pooled for sequencing, and per-sample TCR yields varied mainly because of small differences in library volumes within the pool. In alopecia patients, the study followed how the peripheral blood TCR repertoire changed in vivo over primary and secondary sensitization to diphenylcyclopropenone (DPC), a hapten. Blood samples were taken from patients before sensitization (week 0) and then at 2, 6 and about 24 weeks after DPC sensitization. For TCR sequencing, blood came from 25 to 35 alopecia patients at anywhere from one to four time points (pre-sensitization, 2, 6 and 24 weeks). Points the paper makes about the study in general: Patch test score correlated positively with the number of PT1 expanded TCRs, reaching significance at thresholds 8, 16 and 32 but not at 4. Significantly more large CDR3 similarity clusters were formed by expanded TCRs than by pre-sensitization or healthy control sets, consistent with antigen-driven responses. DPC sensitization did not change the number of TCRs with a frequency above 1 in 1000, and there was no evidence of changes in global repertoire structure. All patients had alopecia, a presumed autoimmune disease, so their immune response might differ from that of healthy individuals. After repeated subsampling, the strength of the expansion versus patch-test correlation and the threshold at which it became significant changed.

Taken from cysteine to phenylalanine, the CDR3 has 16 residues. The kept DNA is CDR3 alone, 48 bases in frame from the first base. Trimming at the junction amounts to 5 bases on V and 1 base on J, and the germline ends lie 17 bases apart. In the germline V gene, CDR1 corresponds to MNHNS and CDR2 to SASEGT. The sample's time point label is to be understood as: patch test 1, 2 weeks after DPC sensitization. This specimen's treatment or condition label, interpreted: therapeutic diphenylcyclopropenone sensitization with weekly scalp DPC. At every patch-test visit, the blood draw took place before the patch test was put on. Patients were eligible if aged 18 to 70, diagnosed with alopecia and judged suitable for DPC therapy, and pregnant patients were excluded. Total RNA was isolated from unfractionated whole blood collected in Tempus Blood RNA tubes.

The receptor's source is a man younger than 35 with alopecia areata. Some clones in this sample may be carry-over from other donors' samples. The sample in question was whole blood, obtained in connection with sensitization to the hapten diphenylcyclopropenone (DPC). Recombination linked TRBV6-1 to TRBJ1-1; the D gene is unclear. The DNA reads TGTGCCAGCAGTCCATCTTCAAACTTCAGGAACACTGAAGCTTTCTTT. It translates to CASSPSSNFRNTEAFF.